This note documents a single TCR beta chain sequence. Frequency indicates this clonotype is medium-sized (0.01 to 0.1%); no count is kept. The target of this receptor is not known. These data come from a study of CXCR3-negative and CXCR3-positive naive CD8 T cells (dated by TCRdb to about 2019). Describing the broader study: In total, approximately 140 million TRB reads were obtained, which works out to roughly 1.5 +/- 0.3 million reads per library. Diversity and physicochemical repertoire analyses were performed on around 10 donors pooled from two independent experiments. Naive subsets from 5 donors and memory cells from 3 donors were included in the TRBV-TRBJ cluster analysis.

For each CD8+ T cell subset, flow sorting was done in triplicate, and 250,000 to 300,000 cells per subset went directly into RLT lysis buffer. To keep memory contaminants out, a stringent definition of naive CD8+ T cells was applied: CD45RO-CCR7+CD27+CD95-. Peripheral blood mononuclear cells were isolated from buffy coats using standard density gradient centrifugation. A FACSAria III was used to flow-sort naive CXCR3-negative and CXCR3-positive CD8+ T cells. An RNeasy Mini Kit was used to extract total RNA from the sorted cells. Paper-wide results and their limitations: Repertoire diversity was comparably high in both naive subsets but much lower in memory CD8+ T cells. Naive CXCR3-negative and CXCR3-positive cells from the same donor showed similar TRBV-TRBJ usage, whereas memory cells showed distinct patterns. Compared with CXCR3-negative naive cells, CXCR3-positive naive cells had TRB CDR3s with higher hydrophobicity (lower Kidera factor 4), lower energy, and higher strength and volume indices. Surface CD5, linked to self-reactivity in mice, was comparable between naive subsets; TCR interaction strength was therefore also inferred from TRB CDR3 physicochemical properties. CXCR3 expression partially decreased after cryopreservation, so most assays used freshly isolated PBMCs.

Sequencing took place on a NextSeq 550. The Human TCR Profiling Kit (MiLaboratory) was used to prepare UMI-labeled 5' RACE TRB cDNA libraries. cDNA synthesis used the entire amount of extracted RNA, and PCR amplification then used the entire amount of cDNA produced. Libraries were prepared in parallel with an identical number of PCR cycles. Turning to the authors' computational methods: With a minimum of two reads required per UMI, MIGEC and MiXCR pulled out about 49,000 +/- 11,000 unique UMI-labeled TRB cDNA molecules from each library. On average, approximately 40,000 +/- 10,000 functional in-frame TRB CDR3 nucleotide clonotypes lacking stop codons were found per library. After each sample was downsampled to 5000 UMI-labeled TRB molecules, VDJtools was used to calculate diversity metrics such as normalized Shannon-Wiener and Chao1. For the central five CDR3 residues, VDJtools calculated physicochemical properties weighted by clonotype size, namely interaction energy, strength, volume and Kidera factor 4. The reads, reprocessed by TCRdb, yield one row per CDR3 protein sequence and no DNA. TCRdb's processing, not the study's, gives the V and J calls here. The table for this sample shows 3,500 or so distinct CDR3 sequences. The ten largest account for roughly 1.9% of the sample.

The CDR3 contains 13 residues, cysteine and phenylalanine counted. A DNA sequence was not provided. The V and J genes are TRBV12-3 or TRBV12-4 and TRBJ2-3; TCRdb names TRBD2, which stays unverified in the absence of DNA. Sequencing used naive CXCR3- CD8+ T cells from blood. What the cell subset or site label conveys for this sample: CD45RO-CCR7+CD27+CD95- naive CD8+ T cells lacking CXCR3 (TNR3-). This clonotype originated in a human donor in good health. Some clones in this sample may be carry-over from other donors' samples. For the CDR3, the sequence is CASSLRVTDTQYF.